These 2 T cell receptor beta chains were all obtained from the same sample, sequenced in a study of shared T cell receptors in the human thymus. Only in-frame clones appear in the TCRdb table, and some are missing; sequencing was by immunoSEQ multiplex PCR. The sample shows roughly 700,000 clones, around nine tenths of them seen only once. This sample also appeared in a second study, on human thymus T cells.

Input material: thymocytes. The receptors originated from a boy in the first two years of life with a congenital heart defect.

This clone was seen once. This chain uses TRBV5-1 with TRBJ2-7, with 10 bases fitting TRBD2. After removal of 0 bases from V and 2 bases from J, the junction contained 11 bases not matched to a gene. Looked up from germline, CDR1 is SGHRS and CDR2 is YFSETQ. The CDR3 is made up of 18 amino acids. The CDR3 nucleotides are TGCGCCAGCAGCTTGGCTGGGGGAGGACTAGCGGTAACCTACGAGCAGTACTTC. Its translation: CASSLAGGGLAVTYEQYF.

To note about this clone: The same CDR3 also results from other DNA sequences found in this sample. The rearrangement uses TRBV5-1 and TRBJ1-1, with D tentatively TRBD1 (6 bases). CDR1 and CDR2 from the germline V gene are SGHRS and YFSETQ. There are 13 residues in the CDR3. Trimming took off 2 bases at V and 2 bases at J, with 7 bases between the two ends. The CDR3 is CASSLQGNTEAFF. Written as DNA, the CDR3 is TGCGCCAGCAGCTTACAGGGAAACACTGAAGCTTTCTTT. Variable domain in full (rest from reference TRBV5-1 and TRBJ1-1): KAGVTQTPRYLIKTRGQQVTLSCSPISGHRSVSWYQQTPGQGLQFLFEYFSETQRNKGNFPGRFSGRQFSNSRSEMNVSTLELGDSALYLCASSLQGNTEAFFGQGTRLTVV.